This T cell receptor beta chain was found in a study of cytomegalovirus exposure and HLA in healthy donors (dated by TCRdb to 2016 to 2017). Looking at the study overall: According to an earlier analysis of 587 of the donors, about 170 million T cells yielded 95 million to 140 million unique TCR beta sequences and more than 250 Gb of sequence data. Approximately 300 gigabases of sequencing data and approximately 85 million unique TCR sequences were included in an early release covering roughly 600 HLA-typed donors. Of the 300 to 500 genotyped donors, less than 90% were placed in the genetic ancestry cluster associated with self-reported Caucasian donors. The aim of the study was to test whether cataloging public T cell receptors could identify signatures of past pathogen exposure. Using immunosequencing, the study profiled T cell repertoires from about 610 subjects and related those repertoires to cytomegalovirus serostatus. A separate validation cohort of more than 100 different subjects was used in addition to the roughly 700-subject first cohort. To predict cytomegalovirus infection status, the study combined high-throughput TCR immunosequencing, statistical association of individual TCRs with disease status, and machine learning. In a later analysis, previously published TCR beta repertoires from 670 or so donors were re-analyzed and high-resolution HLA genotyping was added so that TCR occurrence patterns could be studied. Rather than drawing on any new phenotypic data, the later analysis identified candidate immune exposures from TCR beta sequences and the way those sequences occurred across donors. In an earlier analysis of 550 to 700 of the donors, high-throughput TCR beta sequencing was used to judge whether each TCR beta V gene segment behaved as functional or pseudogenic. Donor age, sex, ethnicity and CMV serostatus were collected together with the repertoire data. In a later genetic analysis, genome-wide SNP genotypes for about 65% of the roughly 700 donors were used, and that subset was treated as a discovery cohort. Every repertoire in the discovery cohort had been generated on one and the same sequencing platform. HLA typing covered class I and class II loci at four-digit resolution. The number of typed donors differed by locus: 629-630 for A, B, C, DRB1 and DQB1; 500 to 550 for DQA1; 606 for DPA1; and approximately 450 for DPB1. Because of strong linkage in the cohort, roughly five DR-DQ haplotypes were treated as single units for association and clustering. Among under 450 genotyped donors of the cohort, an average of 235,054 unique TCR beta nucleotide sequences were sequenced per donor, roughly 18% of them non-productive. Broader findings and caveats from the paper: In this cohort, only TCR beta chains were sequenced, and detectable features were limited by the absence of alpha or paired-chain data. The sequencing pipeline was judged likely to have produced a cluster of highly shared sequence variants as a technical artifact. The authors suggested that the approach could potentially be extended to other disease states and immunological phenotypes. Correlated functional status among segregating V segments might reflect linkage disequilibrium, but an unknown experimental factor could not be ruled out. A later analysis found that most CMV-associated TCR beta chains appeared HLA-restricted, with HLA associations seemingly driven largely by CMV exposure. CMV serostatus was the only immune exposure information available for the cohort. Roughly uniform sequencing depth across donors was assumed in presence/absence analyses, although this assumption may not hold. Broadly in line with IMGT annotations, most TCR beta V segments showed up in productive rearrangements about 87% or about 30% of the time in an earlier analysis of a few hundred of the donors. Because the 87-base-pair reads could not distinguish some IMGT-functional V segments, including TRBV6-2 and TRBV6-3, those segments were excluded. The study gave a list of under 200 TCR beta chains associated with cytomegalovirus. Because HLA typing was unavailable for some donors at each locus, only the typed subset was used in association tests. At a false discovery rate of 0.05, a later analysis linked fewer than 20,000 TCR beta sequences to specific HLA alleles. A later analysis reported that several top co-occurrence clusters appeared linked to parvovirus B19, influenza, CMV and Epstein-Barr virus. In vitro tests confirmed that three of the cytomegalovirus-associated TCR beta chains recognize cytomegalovirus antigens. Over 15 rarely observed V segments, including chromosome 9 orphons, were excluded from the earlier analysis of about 600 of the donors because counts were too low. In a later analysis, HLA-associated TCR beta chains showed more clonal expansion and lower generation probabilities than non-associated chains that were equally common. In a later genetic analysis, a missense DCLRE1C variant was associated with V-gene and J-gene trimming of TCR beta chains, and the association was replicated in an independent cohort. Compared with the 666-donor mean, donors in an Asian-associated ancestry cluster had fewer N-insertions in productive TCRs, according to a later genetic analysis. In a later analysis, the rate of TCR association differed among HLA loci, with DRB1 alleles having the most associated TCRs and HLA-C alleles having the fewest. Assigning TCR associations to individual alleles was difficult when HLA alleles, especially DR and DQ, strongly co-occurred. While some public TCRs were present in many individuals, most TCR sequences turned up only very rarely across donors. In both the original and validation cohorts, the classifier was reported to diagnose cytomegalovirus status with high specificity and sensitivity. A further reported finding was that TCR beta sequences accurately predicted the HLA-A and HLA-B alleles for most subjects in the first cohort.

Library prep was done by the immunoSEQ multiplex PCR assay. For the multiplex PCR, a mixture combining 60 forward primers for TCR Vbeta segments and 13 reverse primers for TCR Jbeta segments was used. The CDR3 region of rearranged TCR beta genes was amplified from genomic DNA with a multiplex PCR assay. The amplified TCR beta libraries were sequenced on the Illumina HiSeq System as 87-base-pair reads. In the authors' own workflow: In a later analysis, roughly 80 million unique TCR beta chains were counted across the roughly 670 repertoires, and approximately 9.9 million of these chains were shared by at least two donors. Raw reads were error-corrected and collapsed into unique sequences with a nearest-neighbor algorithm that merged closely related sequences to remove PCR and sequencing errors. To assign V, D and J gene segments, CDR3 sequences were aligned to IMGT reference sequences. For a sequence to be retained, a match of at least six nucleotides was required to both a V gene segment and a J gene segment. A rearrangement counted as productive if the CDR3 had no stop codons and remained in frame with V and J, and every other rearrangement counted as non-productive. Following IMGT convention, CDR3 was defined as the stretch from the second conserved V-encoded cysteine to the conserved J-encoded phenylalanine. In an earlier analysis of around 570 of the donors, sequences lacking an unambiguous match to a single V gene segment were excluded. An earlier analysis of about 600 of the donors called V segments functional above 56.7% productive rearrangements and segregating when the between-donor standard deviation exceeded 5%. To diagnose cytomegalovirus status from the catalog of TCR beta chain sequences, a statistical classification framework was built. A later analysis assigned V and J genes by comparing TCR nucleotide sequences with IMGT/GENE-DB human TR gene sequences. In a later analysis, CDR3 sequences and most-parsimonious VDJ recombination scenarios were assigned using the TCRdist pipeline. In a later analysis, each TCR beta chain was defined by its CDR3 amino acid sequence together with its V-gene family, and reads lacking a unique V-gene family were excluded. As a way to deal with suspected cross-contamination and a sequencing artifact, a later analysis dropped approximately 590 nucleotide sequences that were highly shared and had low generation probability. A later analysis calculated a clonal expansion index for each public chain from normalized within-repertoire ranks of inferred template counts. A later analysis computed generation probabilities with a VDJ recombination model fitted to out-of-frame rearrangements, and checked the results against IGoR. Hypergeometric tests were used in a later analysis to score TCR-TCR, TCR-HLA and TCR-CMV co-occurrence, with a repertoire-size bias correction applied to the TCR pairs. To estimate false discovery rates, a later analysis permuted the HLA or CMV assignments 20 times. In a later analysis, co-occurring TCRs were grouped using DBSCAN, with TCRdist sequence similarity added in when clustering inside HLA-allele-positive subsets. Co-occurrence clustering excluded repertoires with fewer than 30,000 or more than 120,000 public chains, plus five with anomalous nucleotide sharing. TCRdb obtained this table from immuneACCESS and retained in-frame rearrangements with V and J assigned. These tables miss some clones; where compared with another copy, unresolved V genes account for less than half of the shortfall, and the remainder is unexplained. V and J calls and clone size are given by that table; D and trimming were obtained from the DNA. The sample table lists 200,000 to 250,000 clones, 79% of them with a count of one. Roughly 1.5% of the sample is taken by the ten largest.

The cohort consisted of hundreds of healthy bone marrow donors. At the time of sampling, every cohort member was nominally healthy, though immune exposures that went unrecorded were likely present. The donor tested CMV seronegative, placing the donor among the 300 to 400 seronegative members of the cohort. A peripheral blood sample was provided by each donor, and peripheral blood mononuclear cells were used for TCR beta sequencing. The Qiagen DNeasy Blood Extraction Kit was used to extract genomic DNA from the blood cell samples. Concerning this clone itself: Its antigen specificity is not known. Base qualities are missing; no much larger clone stands one base away.

The germline V gene provides CDR1 SGHVS and CDR2 FNYEAQ. V is trimmed back by 1 base and J by 1 base, and the junction contains 6 bases that no gene match accounts for. Including cysteine and phenylalanine, the CDR3 has 17 amino acids. The read is trimmed to its CDR3 DNA, 51 bases read in frame from base 1. The sequenced sample consisted of PBMCs. The chain employs TRBV7-6 and TRBJ2-3, and TRBD2 aligns with 9 junction nucleotides. The TCR comes from a middle-aged man in good health and CMV-seronegative. The nucleotide sequence reads TGTGCCAGCAGCTTAGGGGCAAGCGGGAGGCGCACAGATACGCAGTATTTT. This codes for CASSLGASGRRTDTQYF.